Below, 20 T cell receptor beta chains from the same sample are listed, as sequenced in a study of cytomegalovirus exposure and HLA in healthy donors. PCR employed 60 Vbeta and 13 Jbeta primers. The repertoire was sequenced with immunoSEQ multiplex PCR; TCRdb's copy has only in-frame clones and lacks some. This sample lists about 140,000 clones; its ten largest clones have 2% to 2.5%. The sequenced sample consisted of PBMCs. Source of these receptors: a woman aged 18 to 35 in good health and CMV-seronegative.

The chain carries TRBV23-1 and TRBJ1-1, with D uncertain. TRBV23-1 qualifies as an ORF whose function is uncertain. The CDR3 runs to 15 residues. V gave up 7 bases and J gave up 5 bases, with 20 bases separating them. CDR3 sequence: CASTPLRVIGTEAFF. DNA of the CDR3: TGCGCCAGCACCCCTCTCCGGGTGATTGGGACTGAAGCTTTCTTT.

The genes are TRBV10-3 and TRBJ2-1; 11 bases match TRBD2. CDR3 length: 14 residues. Germline-derived CDR1 and CDR2 are ENHRY and SYGVKD. The ends lost 10 bases at V and 7 bases at J; junction bases unmatched: 9. CDR3 DNA: TGTGCCACCAAACTAGCGGGAGTGATGAATGAGCAGTTCTTC. The encoded protein is CATKLAGVMNEQFF.

V gene TRBV4-2 combines with J gene TRBJ2-1; tentative D call: TRBD2 (6 bases). The CDR3 contains 16 residues. The V gene's germline CDR1 is LGHNA and CDR2 YNFKEQ. Trimming removed 0 bases from V and 2 bases from J, with 11 bases in between. This CDR3 is CASSQDFAGPYNEQFF. Here the CDR3 DNA reads TGTGCCAGCAGCCAAGATTTCGCGGGACCCTACAATGAGCAGTTCTTC.

The V gene is TRBV4-1, the J gene TRBJ2-3, with D tentatively TRBD2 (5 bases). This CDR3 has 14 amino acids. The germline V and J ends were trimmed by 4 bases and 2 bases, with 10 bases remaining between them. Per the germline V gene, CDR1 is MGHRA and CDR2 is YSYEKL. CDR3 sequence: CASSREGNTDTQYF. The DNA for the CDR3 is TGCGCCAGCAGCCGCGAGGGAAACACAGATACGCAGTATTTT.

The chain is built from TRBV5-1 and TRBJ1-2, with a possible D match to TRBD1 (6 bases). Germline CDR1 reads SGHRS; CDR2 reads YFSETQ. Deletions cut 0 bases from V and 5 bases from J, with 17 bases between. CDR3 size: 16 residues. CDR3 protein: CASSLDAQGRQYGYTF. The CDR3 DNA sequence: TGCGCCAGCAGCTTGGACGCCCAGGGGCGCCAATATGGCTACACCTTC.

The chain links TRBV6-1 to TRBJ1-5; D remains unclear. The CDR3 has 12 residues. Trimming cost V 2 bases and J 6 bases, with 5 bases left between them. Germline loops: CDR1 MNHNS, CDR2 SASEGT. CDR3 coding DNA: TGTGCCAGCAGTGAACGGGTTCAGCCCCAGCATTTT. This sequence encodes CASSERVQPQHF.

The CDR3 protein is CASSFSRFGEQYV. CDR3 sequence (DNA): TGTGCCAGCAGCTTTAGCCGGTTCGGCGAGCAGTACGTC. The chain is built from TRBV7-2 and TRBJ2-7, with D uncertain. Trimming pared 3 bases from V and 6 bases from J, leaving 12 bases between. The CDR3 has 13 residues. CDR1 is SGHTA and CDR2 is FQGNSA in the germline V gene.

Notes on this clone: This CDR3 is also generated by other DNA sequences in the sample. The V and J genes are TRBV12-5 and TRBJ2-1; 9 nucleotides line up with TRBD2. The length of the CDR3 is 22 residues. Germline CDR1 is LGHNT and CDR2 is FRNRAP. Trimming removed 2 bases from V and 6 bases from J; junction bases left unmatched: 26. The CDR3 region is CASGLPTLHLSGSERMLNEQFF. The CDR3 DNA reads as TGTGCTAGTGGTTTGCCAACCCTCCACCTTAGCGGGAGCGAACGCATGCTCAATGAGCAGTTCTTC.

V is TRBV4-3 and J is TRBJ2-3; 11 positions match TRBD2. V gave up 4 bases and J gave up 2 bases; unmatched junction bases: 17. The germline V gene encodes CDR1 LGHNA and CDR2 YSLEER. This CDR3 contains 20 residues. The CDR3 region has the DNA TGCGCCAGCAGCCGGATCACTAGCGGGAGTTTGTTTGGGACCACAGATACGCAGTATTTT. It codes for CASSRITSGSLFGTTDTQYF.

The rearrangement joins TRBV5-1 to TRBJ2-3, with 10 bases fitting TRBD2. V lost 1 base, J lost 3 bases, and 23 bases stayed unmatched. Germline V gene lookup returns CDR1 SGHRS and CDR2 YFSETQ. This CDR3 has 22 amino acids. The CDR3 protein is CASSLKSGRASVPGHPTDTQYF. As DNA, the CDR3 is TGCGCCAGCAGCTTGAAAAGCGGGAGGGCCTCAGTTCCCGGGCACCCAACAGATACGCAGTATTTT.

V and J are TRBV12-5 and TRBJ2-3; the match to TRBD2 covers 10 bases. Losses at the gene ends were 4 bases for V and 5 bases for J; bases not matched to a gene: 3. The germline V gene has CDR1 LGHNT and CDR2 FRNRAP. The CDR3 has 14 amino acids. The CDR3 protein is CASGSGLAVDTQYF. CDR3 nucleotide sequence: TGTGCTAGTGGTTCTGGACTAGCGGTAGATACGCAGTATTTT.

The rearrangement joins TRBV6-5 to TRBJ2-1; TRBD2 is a possible D gene (6 bases). This CDR3 has 15 residues. Deletions cut 5 bases from V and 10 bases from J, with 21 bases between. Germline assignment: CDR1 MNHEY and CDR2 SVGAGI. CDR3 nucleotides: TGTGCCAGCAGTAACCCCCGGCTAGCGAGTCGGGAGCAGTTCTTC. Translation: CASSNPRLASREQFF.

J is TRBJ1-1 and V is TRBV9, with D unclear. This CDR3 is built from 12 residues. Per germline, CDR1 SGDLS and CDR2 YYNGEE. Deletions cut 7 bases from V and 0 bases from J, with 7 bases between. CDR3 loop: CASEDLNTEAFF. The CDR3 DNA reads as TGTGCCAGCGAGGACTTGAACACTGAAGCTTTCTTT.

This chain joins TRBV7-2 and TRBJ2-3; 12 nucleotides line up with TRBD2. Germline loops: CDR1 SGHTA, CDR2 FQGNSA. The J segment lost 0 bases and the V segment lost 3 bases, leaving 4 bases of the junction unmatched. CDR3 size: 17 residues. The CDR3 DNA follows: TGTGCCAGCAGCTTGACTAGCGGGAGCGCAAGCACAGATACGCAGTATTTT. Translating gives CASSLTSGSASTDTQYF.

The chain joins TRBV7-8 to TRBJ2-4, with 11 bases fitting TRBD2. Unmatched junction bases numbered 12, after V lost 5 bases and J lost 0 bases. This CDR3 is 19 amino acids long. Germline assignment: CDR1 SGHVS and CDR2 FQNEAQ. The CDR3 DNA is TGTGCCAGCAGCCAAACTAGCGGGAGCGCCCCGTTAGCCAAAAACATTCAGTACTTC. Amino acids: CASSQTSGSAPLAKNIQYF.

The genes are TRBV9 and TRBJ2-3; the D gene is possibly TRBD2 (5 bases). This CDR3 is 12 amino acids long. Trimming removed 4 bases at V and 4 bases at J, with 7 bases between. Germline V lookup: CDR1 SGDLS, CDR2 YYNGEE. As DNA, the CDR3 is TGTGCCAGCAGCCTAGCCGCAGATACGCAGTATTTT. Its translation: CASSLAADTQYF. Full variable domain (missing parts from reference TRBV9 and TRBJ2-3): DSGVTQTPKHLITATGQRVTLRCSPRSGDLSVYWYQQSLDQGLQFLIQYYNGEERAKGNILERFSAQQFPDLHSELNLSSLELGDSALYFCASSLAADTQYFGPGTRLTVL.

The rearrangement joins TRBV20-1 to TRBJ2-1; 7 positions agree with TRBD1. The V segment lost 7 bases and the J segment 8 bases; nucleotides outside the gene matches: 5. The CDR3 has 11 residues. Germline loops: CDR1 DFQATT, CDR2 SNEGSKA (reference sequence). This chain's CDR3 is CSVARGHEQFF. CDR3 DNA sequence: TGCAGTGTGGCTAGGGGGCATGAGCAGTTCTTC.

This chain uses TRBV5-1 with TRBJ1-3; D is unclear. Trimming took 0 bases from V and 0 from J, leaving 7 bases between them. The CDR3 consists of 15 residues. Germline V gene data show CDR1 as SGHRS and CDR2 as YFSETQ. The CDR3 sequence: CASSLGTNSGNTIYF. The CDR3 nucleotides are TGCGCCAGCAGCTTGGGGACTAACTCTGGAAACACCATATATTTT. Variable domain in full (rest from reference TRBV5-1 and TRBJ1-3): KAGVTQTPRYLIKTRGQQVTLSCSPISGHRSVSWYQQTPGQGLQFLFEYFSETQRNKGNFPGRFSGRQFSNSRSEMNVSTLELGDSALYLCASSLGTNSGNTIYFGEGSWLTVV.

J is TRBJ1-2 and V is TRBV5-6; D might be TRBD1 (5 bases). Germline CDR1 is SGHDT and CDR2 is YYEEEE. The CDR3 sequence is 16 residues long. V gave up 4 bases and J gave up 7 bases, with 23 bases separating them. The CDR3 region is CASSPLGGFGVRGYTF. CDR3 in DNA: TGTGCCAGCAGCCCCCTGGGGGGGTTTGGGGTCCGTGGCTACACCTTC.

This sequence joins TRBV6-5 and TRBJ1-6; D unclear. This CDR3 has 14 amino acids. Germline CDR1 reads MNHEY; CDR2 reads SVGAGI. Deletions cut 5 bases from V and 11 bases from J, with 16 bases between. The CDR3 protein is CASSLKAGPAPLHF. The CDR3, as DNA: TGTGCCAGCAGTCTAAAGGCTGGGCCCGCACCCCTCCACTTT.